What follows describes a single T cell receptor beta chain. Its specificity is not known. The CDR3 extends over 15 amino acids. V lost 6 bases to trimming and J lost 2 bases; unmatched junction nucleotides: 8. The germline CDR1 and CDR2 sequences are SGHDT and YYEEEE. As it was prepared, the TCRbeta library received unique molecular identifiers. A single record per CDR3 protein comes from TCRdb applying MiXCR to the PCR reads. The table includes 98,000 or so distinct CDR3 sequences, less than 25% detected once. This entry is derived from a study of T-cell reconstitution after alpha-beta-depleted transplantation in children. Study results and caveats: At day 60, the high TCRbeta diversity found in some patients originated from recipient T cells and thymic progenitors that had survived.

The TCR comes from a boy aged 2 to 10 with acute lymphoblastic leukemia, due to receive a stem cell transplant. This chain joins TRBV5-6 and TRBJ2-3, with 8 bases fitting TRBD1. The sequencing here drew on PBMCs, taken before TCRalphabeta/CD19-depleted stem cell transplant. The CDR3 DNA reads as TGTGCCAGCACCAACCGGGACAGGATCACAGATACGCAGTATTTT. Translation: CASTNRDRITDTQYF.